This T cell receptor (beta chain) was profiled in a study of T cells in Graves' hyperthyroidism and ophthalmopathy. This clonotype was seen repeatedly, ten times or more. Exclusion of patients followed from uncontrolled infection, other autoimmune disease, pregnancy or lactation. PBMCs came from 10 ml fresh peripheral blood. The source material, RNA transcripts, was used to amplify TCR beta CDR3 regions. Initially, a first-round RT-PCR of the TCR CDR3 employed the HTBI primer set. MiXCR, run by TCRdb on the multiplex PCR reads, gives a single entry per CDR3 protein. The data contain hundreds of thousands of distinct CDR3 sequences, roughly 15% of them singletons. The clonotype comes from a woman aged 35 to 49 with Graves' hyperthyroidism. The sequenced material came from blood.

The CDR3 bases are TGTGCCAGCAGCTTAGCACAGGGTGGTTCCTACGAGCAGTACTTC. As protein: CASSLAQGGSYEQYF. The V gene is TRBV7-8, the J gene TRBJ2-7; D is perhaps TRBD1 (6 bases). This CDR3 is built from 15 residues. Germline lookup yields CDR1 SGHVS and CDR2 FQNEAQ. Trimming cost V 0 bases and J 1 base, with 10 bases left between them.